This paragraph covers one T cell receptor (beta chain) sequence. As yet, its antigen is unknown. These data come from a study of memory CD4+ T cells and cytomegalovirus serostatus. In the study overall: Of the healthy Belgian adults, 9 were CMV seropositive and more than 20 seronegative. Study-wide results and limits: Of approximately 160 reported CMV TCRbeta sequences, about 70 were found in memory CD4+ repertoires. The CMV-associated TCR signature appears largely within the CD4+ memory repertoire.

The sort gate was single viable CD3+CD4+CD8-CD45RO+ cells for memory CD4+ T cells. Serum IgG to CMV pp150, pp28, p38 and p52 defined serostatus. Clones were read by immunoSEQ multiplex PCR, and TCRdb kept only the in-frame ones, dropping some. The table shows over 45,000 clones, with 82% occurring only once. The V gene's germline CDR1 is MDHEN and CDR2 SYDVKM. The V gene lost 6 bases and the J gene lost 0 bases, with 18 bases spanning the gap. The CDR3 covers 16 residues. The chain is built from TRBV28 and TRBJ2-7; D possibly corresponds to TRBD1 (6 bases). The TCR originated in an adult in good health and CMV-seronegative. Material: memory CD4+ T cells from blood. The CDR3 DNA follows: TGTGCCAGCAGCTCACCCCAGGGGATGAGCTCCTACGAGCAGTACTTC. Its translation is CASSSPQGMSSYEQYF.